These 32 T cell receptor beta chains came from one sample sequenced in a study of beta chain features in type 1 diabetes. Every bit of the isolated RNA underwent reverse transcription, so sequencing read expressed TCRB transcripts. Assay: immunoSEQ multiplex PCR; the TCRdb copy retains only in-frame clones and omits some. The sample shows 600,000 to 650,000 clones, roughly 15% of them seen only once. Sequencing was done on a sample of naive CD4+ T cells from blood. These receptors all come from a man between 18 and 35 years old in good health.

V usage is TRBV19 and J usage is TRBJ2-4; 8 bases map to TRBD2. The V gene's germline CDR1 is LNHDA and CDR2 SQIVND (reference sequence). The V gene end was trimmed by 4 bases and the J gene end by 14 bases; junction bases not matched to a gene: 7. The CDR3 has 12 residues. CDR3 bases: TGTGCCAGTAGTACACAAAGCGGGAGTGAGTACTTC. This sequence encodes CASSTQSGSEYF.

The CDR3 is CASSASRTSTYEQYF. CDR3 bases: TGTGCCAGCAGTGCTTCCCGGACCTCTACCTACGAGCAGTACTTC. The chain employs TRBV6-5 and TRBJ2-7; D gene unclear. In germline, CDR1 is MNHEY, CDR2 SVGAGI. This CDR3 region has 15 residues. The V end was cut by 5 bases, the J end by 2 bases, with 16 bases between.

This clone was observed a handful of times. The chain uses TRBV9 and TRBJ2-5; 9 nucleotides match TRBD1. This CDR3 is built from 14 residues. Germline CDR1 reads SGDLS; CDR2 reads YYNGEE. Trimming removed 4 bases from V and 3 bases from J; junction bases left unmatched: 4. CDR3 region: CASSHGTGKETQYF. In DNA form, the CDR3 reads TGTGCCAGCAGCCACGGGACAGGGAAAGAGACCCAGTACTTC. The full variable domain, rest sourced from reference TRBV9 and TRBJ2-5, is DSGVTQTPKHLITATGQRVTLRCSPRSGDLSVYWYQQSLDQGLQFLIQYYNGEERAKGNILERFSAQQFPDLHSELNLSSLELGDSALYFCASSHGTGKETQYFGPGTRLLVL.

V and J are TRBV15 and TRBJ2-5; D is unresolved. V lost 0 bases and J 0 bases, leaving 8 bases between the germline ends. The CDR3 sequence is 15 residues long. Germline V lookup: CDR1 LNHNV, CDR2 YYDKDF (reference sequence). The CDR3 DNA reads TGTGCCACCAGCAGAGATAGGCTGTACCAAGAGACCCAGTACTTC. Translating it yields CATSRDRLYQETQYF.

The gene calls are TRBV6-1 and TRBJ2-5; the D gene is possibly TRBD2 (5 bases). Trimming took 6 bases from V and 2 from J, leaving 10 bases between them. Germline CDR1 is MNHNS and CDR2 is SASEGT. The CDR3 has 13 residues. DNA for the CDR3: TGTGCCAGCAGGAGGGCACGGCAAGAGACCCAGTACTTC. Amino acid sequence: CASRRARQETQYF.

This chain uses TRBV30 with TRBJ1-4, with D possibly matching TRBD1 (6 bases). Looked up from germline, CDR1 is GTSNPN and CDR2 is SVGIG (reference sequence). V gave up 0 bases and J gave up 0 bases, with 17 bases separating them. The CDR3 loop spans 18 amino acids. CDR3 coding DNA: TGTGCCTGGAGTGTCCCCACAGGGAGAGGAGCAACTAATGAAAAACTGTTTTTT. It is translated as CAWSVPTGRGATNEKLFF.

The chain carries TRBV19 and TRBJ2-7, with TRBD2 identical over 9 bases. The CDR3 spans 14 residues. J was trimmed by 6 bases and V by 3 bases; bases with no gene match: 6. The V gene's germline CDR1 is LNHDA and CDR2 SQIVND (reference sequence). CDR3 protein: CASSILGLAGEQYF. CDR3 DNA sequence: TGTGCCAGTAGTATCCTGGGACTAGCAGGCGAGCAGTACTTC.

This clone was seen only a few times. The chain is built from TRBV9 and TRBJ1-2; D is uncertain. CDR3 length equals 14 residues. The V gene's germline CDR1 is SGDLS and CDR2 YYNGEE. V dropped 3 bases and J dropped 2 bases, with 11 bases sitting between them. The CDR3 is CASSARPRNYGYTF. CDR3 nucleotides: TGTGCCAGCAGCGCTAGACCTCGAAACTATGGCTACACCTTC.

V and J are TRBV20-1 and TRBJ1-1; D is ambiguous. V lost 3 bases and J lost 7, with 6 bases in between. The CDR3 contains 10 residues. Germline-derived CDR1 and CDR2 are DFQATT and SNEGSKA (reference sequence). Here the CDR3 reads CSASRYEAFF. DNA for the CDR3: TGCAGTGCTAGCCGGTATGAAGCTTTCTTT.

CDR3 coding DNA: TGTGCCAGCAGCTCCCCGCCATCGAACTATGGCTACACCTTC. It encodes CASSSPPSNYGYTF. The rearrangement links TRBV13 to TRBJ1-2, with unresolved D. The CDR3 covers 14 residues. V lost 4 bases and J lost 2, with 11 bases in between. Germline V gene sequence: CDR1 PRHDT, CDR2 FYEKMQ (reference sequence).

To note about this clone: Other DNA sequences of this sample code for an identical CDR3. The CDR3 DNA sequence: TGTGCCAGCACCTTAGGGGGCGGGAACACTGAAGCTTTCTTT. It specifies CASTLGGGNTEAFF. The chain has TRBV9 and TRBJ1-1; 7 positions match TRBD1. V lost 6 bases and J lost 1; bases outside the gene matches: 6. Germline V gene lookup returns CDR1 SGDLS and CDR2 YYNGEE. The CDR3 has 14 amino acids.

The sample holds a few counts of this clone. The J gene is TRBJ2-3, the V gene TRBV7-2; TRBD1 agrees at 8 bases. Trimming at V came to 6 bases and at J to 6 bases, leaving 8 bases not matched to a gene. Germline loops: CDR1 SGHTA, CDR2 FQGNSA. The CDR3 has 14 residues. This CDR3 is CASRFRTGKDTQYF. The CDR3 nucleotides are TGTGCCAGCAGGTTTCGGACAGGGAAGGATACGCAGTATTTT.

This chain joins TRBV7-2 and TRBJ2-1; D gene ambiguous. The CDR3 has 12 residues. Trimming shortened V by 3 bases and J by 13 bases, and 13 bases separated the two germline ends. The germline V gene encodes CDR1 SGHTA and CDR2 FQGNSA. CDR3: CASSFRTEIQFF. The DNA for the CDR3 is TGTGCCAGCAGCTTCCGGACGGAGATTCAGTTCTTC.

The chain links TRBV7-6 to TRBJ2-7; 8 positions match TRBD1. V lost 5 bases to trimming and J lost 2 bases; unmatched junction nucleotides: 11. Germline CDR1 reads SGHVS; CDR2 reads FNYEAQ. The CDR3 runs to 16 residues. The CDR3 DNA reads TGTGCCAGCAGCCTGGGATCGACAGGGGTCCCCTACGAGCAGTACTTC. Protein product: CASSLGSTGVPYEQYF.

The CDR3 here is CASRPREHNEQFF. The CDR3 DNA reads as TGTGCCAGCAGACCCCGGGAACACAATGAGCAGTTCTTC. The chain uses TRBV6-7 and TRBJ2-1, with D perhaps TRBD2 (5 bases). TRBV6-7 is classed as an ORF, of uncertain function. V was trimmed by 6 bases and J by 5 bases, leaving 11 bases between them. This CDR3 has 13 residues.

Only a few counts were recorded for this clone. The gene calls are TRBV7-8 and TRBJ1-6; D is unclear. The CDR3 is 14 residues long. CDR1 is SGHVS and CDR2 is FQNEAQ in the germline V gene. Trimming pared 6 bases from V and 7 bases from J, leaving 13 bases between. CDR3 DNA sequence: TGTGCCAGCAGTCGCCAGGTCCCCAATTCACCCCTCCACTTT. This codes for CASSRQVPNSPLHF. Using reference TRBV7-8 and TRBJ1-6 for the parts outside the CDR3, the full variable domain is GAGVSQSPRYKVAKRGQDVALRCDPISGHVSLFWYQQALGQGPEFLTYFQNEAQLDKSGLPSDRFFAERPEGSVSTLKIQRTQQEDSAVYLCASSRQVPNSPLHFGNGTRLTVT.

This clone was seen a few times. The chain links TRBV28 to TRBJ2-5; 8 bases line up with TRBD2. The CDR3 has 15 amino acids. CDR1 is MDHEN, CDR2 SYDVKM, per germline. Germline trimming cut 6 bases from V and 5 bases from J; bases unmatched to any gene: 11. CDR3 nucleotides: TGTGCCAGCAGACACGGGACTAGGATAATTGAGACCCAGTACTTC. Its protein product is CASRHGTRIIETQYF.

This clone was seen a few times. The V gene is TRBV28, the J gene TRBJ2-7; D unclear. V was pared by 6 bases and J by 0 bases, with 12 bases between. This CDR3 comprises 14 residues. From germline, CDR1 is MDHEN and CDR2 SYDVKM. This CDR3 is CASSPDFSSYEQYF. DNA of the CDR3: TGTGCCAGCAGCCCCGACTTTAGCTCCTACGAGCAGTACTTC.

J is TRBJ1-1 and V is TRBV5-6; the match to TRBD1 covers 7 bases. This CDR3 spans 14 amino acids. Germline CDR1 and CDR2: SGHDT and YYEEEE. V gave up 1 base and J gave up 4 bases; unmatched junction bases: 4. The DNA of the CDR3 is TGTGCCAGCAGCTTGTCTCCAGGGGGCACTGAAGCTTTCTTT. Translating it yields CASSLSPGGTEAFF.

The sample holds a few counts of this clone. The V and J genes are TRBV29-1 and TRBJ2-4; a possible D gene is TRBD2 (7 bases). The CDR3 totals 16 residues. The V gene's germline CDR1 is SQVTM and CDR2 ANQGSEA. The ends were cut back, 4 bases at V and 7 bases at J, with 23 bases in the middle. This CDR3 is CSVVYSGGASSNIQYF. As DNA, the CDR3 is TGCAGCGTTGTTTACTCGGGGGGCGCATCCAGTAACATTCAGTACTTC.

This clone was seen a handful of times. Here the CDR3 reads CASSSQTDTDTQYF. In DNA, the CDR3 is TGTGCCAGCAGTTCCCAGACAGACACAGATACGCAGTATTTT. The rearrangement joins TRBV28 to TRBJ2-3; D is perhaps TRBD1 (5 bases). The germline gives CDR1 MDHEN, CDR2 SYDVKM. The CDR3 is made up of 14 amino acids. The V end was cut by 4 bases, the J end by 2 bases, with 10 bases between.

The chain employs TRBV28 and TRBJ2-1, with 7 bases matching TRBD1. Germline V gene sequence: CDR1 MDHEN, CDR2 SYDVKM. The CDR3 has 13 residues. The ends lost 8 bases at V and 0 bases at J; junction bases unmatched: 1. CDR3 loop: CASRDSSYNEQFF. CDR3 nucleotide sequence: TGTGCCAGCCGGGACAGCTCCTACAATGAGCAGTTCTTC.

The chain combines TRBV2 with TRBJ1-2; 7 bases line up with TRBD1. Germline-derived CDR1 and CDR2 are SNHLY and FYNNEI. The CDR3 consists of 14 residues. V gave up 5 bases and J gave up 3 bases; unmatched junction bases: 6. CDR3 bases: TGTGCCAGCAGTCAGACAGGGTCATACTATGGCTACACCTTC. This gives the protein CASSQTGSYYGYTF. Drawing the rest from reference TRBV2 and TRBJ1-2, the complete variable domain is EPEVTQTPSHQVTQMGQEVILRCVPISNHLYFYWYRQILGQKVEFLVSFYNNEISEKSEIFDDQFSVERPDGSNFTLKIRSTKLEDSAMYFCASSQTGSYYGYTFGSGTRLTVV.

This clone was counted a few times. The V gene is TRBV7-2, the J gene TRBJ2-1, with 11 bases that match TRBD1. CDR1 SGHTA and CDR2 FQGNSA come from the germline V gene. V trimming: 5 bases; J trimming: 4 bases; junction bases outside the gene matches: 7. There are 16 residues in the CDR3. The CDR3 protein is CASSRGQGATYNEQFF. The CDR3 DNA sequence: TGTGCCAGCAGCAGAGGACAGGGGGCGACTTACAATGAGCAGTTCTTC.

The chain carries TRBV19 and TRBJ2-1; 9 positions match TRBD1. V was clipped by 7 bases and J by 1 base; unmatched bases: 2. Germline V lookup: CDR1 LNHDA, CDR2 SQIVND (reference sequence). The CDR3 spans 14 residues. The CDR3 nucleotides read TGTGCCAGTAAACAGGGGGCTTCCTACAATGAGCAGTTCTTC. This codes for CASKQGASYNEQFF.

The table lists this clone with a few counts. The chain links TRBV25-1 to TRBJ2-3; maybe TRBD2 (5 bases). V lost 4 bases and J lost 2, with 13 bases in between. Germline assignment: CDR1 MGHDK and CDR2 SYGVNS. There are 15 residues in the CDR3. The CDR3 nucleotides are TGTGCCAGCAGTGGGGCCCGGGGAGTCACAGATACGCAGTATTTT. Protein: CASSGARGVTDTQYF.

The table lists this clone with a few counts. This chain joins TRBV28 and TRBJ2-7; the D is unclear. Germline values: CDR1 MDHEN, CDR2 SYDVKM. Trimming stripped 2 bases from V and 5 bases from J, with 7 bases between. This CDR3 comprises 12 residues. The DNA for the CDR3 is TGTGCCAGCAGTTTAAGTCAACACGAGCAGTACTTC. It is translated as CASSLSQHEQYF.

This clone was observed a handful of times. The J gene is TRBJ1-5, the V gene TRBV27; tentative D call: TRBD1 (5 bases). The CDR3 is 16 amino acids. V was cut by 6 bases and J by 3 bases, with 18 bases left in between. CDR1 MNHEY and CDR2 SMNVEV come from the germline V gene (reference sequence). The CDR3 region has the DNA TGTGCCAGCAGCCGAGGGTGGGAGGGGTTCAATCAGCCCCAGCATTTT. This sequence encodes CASSRGWEGFNQPQHF.

The chain recombines TRBV5-1 with TRBJ2-3, with a weak D call TRBD2 (7 bases). This CDR3 is built from 15 residues. Trimming removed 5 bases at V and 1 base at J, with 14 bases between. Germline V gene lookup returns CDR1 SGHRS and CDR2 YFSETQ. CDR3 protein: CASSPAGARTDTQYF. The CDR3 DNA reads TGCGCCAGCAGTCCCGCGGGGGCCCGCACAGATACGCAGTATTTT.

The rearrangement joins TRBV5-8 to TRBJ2-5; TRBD2 matches at 10 bases. Germline assignment: CDR1 SGHTS and CDR2 YDEGEE. This CDR3 has 16 residues. Losses at the gene ends were 1 base for V and 5 bases for J; bases not matched to a gene: 8. The CDR3 DNA follows: TGTGCCAGCAGCTTGTCCCGACTAGCGGGTCGGGAGACCCAGTACTTC. This translates into CASSLSRLAGRETQYF.

The rearrangement links TRBV7-3 to TRBJ2-1; tentative D call: TRBD2 (6 bases). The CDR3 spans 15 residues. The V gene lost 3 bases and the J gene lost 4 bases, with 13 bases spanning the gap. Germline CDR1 is SGHTA and CDR2 is FQGTGA. Here the CDR3 reads CASSFKSGPYNEQFF. The CDR3 coding sequence is TGTGCCAGCAGCTTCAAAAGCGGGCCTTACAATGAGCAGTTCTTC.

The CDR3 region is CASSESYLRGRLGTDTQYF. CDR3 sequence (DNA): TGTGCCAGCAGTGAAAGTTACCTTCGGGGCCGCCTCGGAACAGATACGCAGTATTTT. This chain connects TRBV6-1 to TRBJ2-3; D may be TRBD1 or TRBD2 (5 bases each). Germline-derived CDR1 and CDR2 are MNHNS and SASEGT. The CDR3 has 19 residues. Trimming removed 2 bases from V and 3 bases from J, with 24 bases in between.